Below, 2 T cell receptor beta chains from the same sample are listed, as sequenced in a study of blood T cell repertoires in COVID-19. Only in-frame clones appear in the TCRdb table, and some are missing; sequencing was by immunoSEQ multiplex PCR. The data show about 110,000 clones, 71% seen once. Sequencing was performed on peripheral blood. The receptor source for this set is a human donor with acute or convalescent COVID-19. The donor label of this sample is uncertain.

The V and J genes are TRBV18 and TRBJ2-5, with TRBD1 matching over 8 bases. The CDR3 length is 13 residues. The J segment lost 4 bases and the V segment lost 4 bases, leaving 2 bases of the junction unmatched. CDR1 is KGHSH, CDR2 LQKENI, per germline. CDR3 nucleotides: TGTGCCAGCTCACTGACAGGGGTAGAGACCCAGTACTTC. It yields the protein CASSLTGVETQYF. The full variable domain, its missing parts supplied by reference TRBV18 and TRBJ2-5, is NAGVMQNPRHLVRRRGQEARLRCSPMKGHSHVYWYRQLPEEGLKFMVYLQKENIIDESGMPKERFSAEFPKEGPSILRIQQVVRGDSAAYFCASSLTGVETQYFGPGTRLLVL.

The rearrangement links TRBV2 to TRBJ2-7, with D perhaps matching TRBD2 (5 bases). Germline-derived CDR1 and CDR2 are SNHLY and FYNNEI. The CDR3 is made up of 13 amino acids. DNA for the CDR3: TGTGCCAGCAGTGAATCTGCGCGGGCTCCTTCAGGCGTC. It yields the protein CASSESARAPSGV.